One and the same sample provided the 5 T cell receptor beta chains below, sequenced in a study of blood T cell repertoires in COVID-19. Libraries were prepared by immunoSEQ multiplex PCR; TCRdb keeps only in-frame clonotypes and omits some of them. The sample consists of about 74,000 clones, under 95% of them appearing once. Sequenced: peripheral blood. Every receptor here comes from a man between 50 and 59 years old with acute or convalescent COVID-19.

The DNA for the CDR3 is TGTGCCAGCAGTTTACAGGTGAACACTGAAGCTTTCTTT. Encoded protein: CASSLQVNTEAFF. This chain uses TRBV27 with TRBJ1-1, with D unclear. Between the trimmed V and J ends, which lost 2 bases and 0 bases, there was a span of 4 bases. Germline CDR1 is MNHEY and CDR2 is SMNVEV (reference sequence). The CDR3 contains 13 residues.

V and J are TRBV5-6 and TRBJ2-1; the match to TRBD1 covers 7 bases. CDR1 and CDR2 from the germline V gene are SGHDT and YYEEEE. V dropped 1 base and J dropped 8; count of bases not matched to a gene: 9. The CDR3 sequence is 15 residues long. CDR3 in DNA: TGTGCCAGCAGCTTGACCGACAGGGTGGGCGATGAGCAGTTCTTC. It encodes CASSLTDRVGDEQFF. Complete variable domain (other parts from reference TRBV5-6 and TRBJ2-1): DAGVTQSPTHLIKTRGQQVTLRCSPKSGHDTVSWYQQALGQGPQFIFQYYEEEERQRGNFPDRFSGHQFPNYSSELNVNALLLGDSALYLCASSLTDRVGDEQFFGPGTRLTVL.

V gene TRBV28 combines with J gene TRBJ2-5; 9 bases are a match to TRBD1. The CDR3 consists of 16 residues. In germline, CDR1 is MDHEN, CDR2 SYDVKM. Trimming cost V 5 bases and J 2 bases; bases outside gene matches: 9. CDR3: CASSHRGLTSQETQYF. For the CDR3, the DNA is TGTGCCAGCAGTCACAGGGGGCTAACGTCTCAAGAGACCCAGTACTTC.

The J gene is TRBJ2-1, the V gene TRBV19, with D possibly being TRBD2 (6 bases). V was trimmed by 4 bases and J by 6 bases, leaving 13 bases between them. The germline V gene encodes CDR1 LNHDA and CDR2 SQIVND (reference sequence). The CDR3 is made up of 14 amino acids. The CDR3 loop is CASSTGTLPNEQFF. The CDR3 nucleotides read TGTGCCAGTAGTACAGGGACTCTCCCCAATGAGCAGTTCTTC.

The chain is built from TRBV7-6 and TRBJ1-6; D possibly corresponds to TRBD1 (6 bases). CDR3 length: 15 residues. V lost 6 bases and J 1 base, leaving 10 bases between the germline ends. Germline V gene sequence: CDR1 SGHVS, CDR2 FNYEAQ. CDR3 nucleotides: TGTGCCAGCAGGGGGGCGGATTCCTATAATTCACCCCTCCACTTT. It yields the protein CASRGADSYNSPLHF.